This T cell receptor (beta chain) was captured in a study of PD-1 blockade in classical Hodgkin lymphoma. The CDR3 totals 12 residues. V shed 0 bases and J shed 7 bases, with 5 bases lying between them. The germline gives CDR1 SGDLS, CDR2 YYNGEE. Study-wide findings and caveats: Patients with an early start, nivolumab under 1 year after ASCT, were excluded. Significantly greater TCR diversity emerged by C4D1 in CD4+ cells but not CD8+ cells.

Notes on this clone: Its antigen is still unknown.

Measured with immunoSEQ multiplex PCR; TCRdb has only the in-frame clones, and not every one. The sample consists of approximately 100,000 clones, 80% to 90% of them appearing once. After autologous stem cell transplantation all patients relapsed, and prior brentuximab vedotin exposure differed between cohorts. Material: peripheral blood mononuclear cells (PBMCs), obtained before the second cycle of nivolumab. This chain links TRBV9 with TRBJ1-3; D is perhaps TRBD1 (5 bases). The sequence was obtained from a human donor with classical Hodgkin lymphoma. The CDR3 here is CASSVGGNTIYF. CDR3 bases: TGTGCCAGCAGCGTAGGGGGGAACACCATATATTTT.